The clone carrying this TCR beta chain was seen a handful of times. The record originates from a study of blood T cell repertoires in COVID-19. Per germline, CDR1 SGHRS and CDR2 YFSETQ. J gave up 6 bases and V 2 bases, and 2 bases lay outside the gene matches. The CDR3 contains 15 residues. Assay used: immunoSEQ multiplex PCR; TCRdb lists only in-frame clones, some missing. The repertoire includes 200,000 to 250,000 clones, about 86% of them detected once, and approximately 9% sits in the top ten. The J gene is TRBJ2-5, the V gene TRBV5-1, with 15 bases fitting TRBD2. The sample consisted of PBMCs or T cells enriched from blood (not recorded which). The clonotype originates from a woman in her forties or fifties with acute COVID-19. The CDR3 coding sequence is TGCGCCAGCAGCTTAGGACTAGCGGGGGGGAAGACCCAGTACTTC. Residues: CASSLGLAGGKTQYF.